Here is one T cell receptor beta chain with its context. The antigen is undetermined. There are 13 residues in the CDR3. The V and J ends lost 2 bases and 11 bases respectively, with 15 bases between them. Germline lookup yields CDR1 SNHLY and CDR2 FYNNEI. This specimen belongs to a study of T cell responses to AZD1222 COVID-19 vaccine. Study context: Doses given second, at about 4 or about 12 weeks, were pooled. Study-level results: Scientists sampled the repertoires only once the peak T cell response had passed. Donors skewed white British and female; clonal diversity was possibly underestimated. Distributed over spike, vaccine-associated CD4 TCRs predominated at 160-218 and 743-854.

This table comes from immunoSEQ multiplex PCR, and its TCRdb copy is limited to in-frame clones, with some not included. Altogether 150,000 to 200,000 clones are present, roughly 94% being singletons, with the ten largest covering 0.64%. The TCR was taken from an adult in good health. Sequences were derived from peripheral blood, sampled on day 0 of AZD1222 vaccination. J is TRBJ1-1 and V is TRBV2; D uncertain. The CDR3 spells CASSERVLQRAFF. CDR3 coding DNA: TGTGCCAGCAGTGAAAGGGTCCTCCAACGGGCTTTCTTT.